These 27 T cell receptor beta chains share one sample of origin, sequenced in a study of blood T cells in healthy people across ages. A J-beta primer mix and a sample-barcoded 5' primer were used in a second PCR of about 7 to 12 cycles. TCRdb used MiXCR to reprocess the 5' RACE reads, holding one entry per CDR3 protein. The repertoire has 1.5 million to 2 million distinct CDR3 sequences, 28% of them found once; the top ten carry 7.7%. The sequenced material came from blood. These receptor sequences come from a woman aged 25 to 39 in good health.

Remarks on this clonotype: At one of its ends the junction is not consistent with the germline gene, which may arise from a read error. The rearrangement joins TRBV9 to TRBJ2-3, with TRBD2 as a possible D gene (6 bases). Per germline, CDR1 SGDLS and CDR2 YYNGEE. This CDR3 has 17 amino acids. CDR3 region: CASGVEAVGGYTDTQYF. The DNA of the CDR3 is TGTGCCAGCGGCGTAGAAGCCGTTGGAGGGTACACAGATACGCAGTATTTT.

The table lists this clonotype with many counts. The genes are TRBV29-1 and TRBJ2-5, with D uncertain. Germline values: CDR1 SQVTM, CDR2 ANQGSEA. The CDR3 is 12 residues long. Trimming removed 5 bases from V and 1 base from J, with 8 bases in between. This chain's CDR3 is CSVPTVQETQYF. Written as DNA, the CDR3 is TGCAGCGTTCCGACGGTCCAAGAGACCCAGTACTTC.

V gene TRBV30 combines with J gene TRBJ2-1, with 7 bases that match TRBD1. CDR1 GTSNPN and CDR2 SVGIG come from the germline V gene (reference sequence). J was trimmed by 4 bases and V by 5 bases; bases with no gene match: 11. There are 15 residues in the CDR3. The CDR3 sequence is CAWDPGSGGYNEQFF. In DNA, the CDR3 is TGTGCCTGGGACCCCGGATCAGGGGGTTACAATGAGCAGTTCTTC.

The chain carries TRBV2 and TRBJ1-5, with D unclear. Trimming left V 7 bases short and J 7 bases short, with 11 bases between. From germline, CDR1 is SNHLY and CDR2 FYNNEI. The CDR3 runs 12 residues. CDR3 bases: TGTGCCAGCAAGGAGGGCCTACAGCCCCAGCATTTT. Its translation is CASKEGLQPQHF.

This clonotype was seen a handful of times. This chain uses TRBV5-1 with TRBJ1-4; D call uncertain. In germline, CDR1 is SGHRS, CDR2 YFSETQ. V lost 4 bases to trimming and J lost 0 bases, with 10 bases between them. This CDR3 is built from 15 residues. The CDR3 nucleotides are TGCGCCAGCAGCGGTAACAGTGCAACTAATGAAAAACTGTTTTTT. Residues: CASSGNSATNEKLFF.

This clonotype was observed a few times. CDR3 residues: CSARAQGQINQPQHF. The CDR3 nucleotides read TGCAGTGCTAGAGCCCAGGGACAGATCAATCAGCCCCAGCATTTT. The gene calls are TRBV20-1 and TRBJ1-5; 7 nucleotides agree with TRBD1. The V gene end was trimmed by 1 base and the J gene end by 3 bases; junction bases not matched to a gene: 6. CDR3 size: 15 residues. In germline, CDR1 is DFQATT, CDR2 SNEGSKA (reference sequence).

This clonotype was seen a few times. In DNA, the CDR3 is TGTGCCAGCAAGGCGGGAGGGAGATACAATGAGCAGTTCTTC. Residues: CASKAGGRYNEQFF. The chain uses TRBV2 and TRBJ2-1; TRBD2 matches 9 bases. Trimming at V came to 7 bases and at J to 4 bases, leaving 5 bases not matched to a gene. The CDR3 is 14 amino acids. Germline V gene lookup returns CDR1 SNHLY and CDR2 FYNNEI.

This rearrangement joins TRBV20-1 to TRBJ2-3, with 7 bases fitting TRBD2. Germline trimming cut 6 bases from V and 0 bases from J; bases unmatched to any gene: 6. The CDR3 consists of 14 residues. Germline V gives CDR1 DFQATT, CDR2 SNEGSKA (reference sequence). The DNA for the CDR3 is TGCAGTGCGGAGAGGCGGGGGAGCACAGATACGCAGTATTTT. Protein: CSAERRGSTDTQYF.

Only a few counts were recorded for this clonotype. V usage is TRBV29-1 and J usage is TRBJ1-2; D uncertain. The V and J ends lost 3 bases and 8 bases respectively, with 10 bases between them. The CDR3 is 11 amino acids. CDR1 and CDR2 from the germline V gene are SQVTM and ANQGSEA. CDR3 sequence reads: CSVEGPLGYTF. Written as DNA, the CDR3 is TGCAGCGTTGAGGGTCCGTTAGGCTACACCTTC.

This clonotype was observed many times. The junction departs from the called germline gene at one end, perhaps through a read error. The chain has TRBV7-2 and TRBJ2-7; tentatively, D is TRBD2 (5 bases). The CDR3 is made up of 15 amino acids. CDR1 is SGHTA, CDR2 FQGNSA, per germline. The CDR3 loop is CASSLPRRASDEQYF. The CDR3 DNA reads as TGTGCCAGCAGCTTGCCCCGGCGGGCCTCCGACGAGCAGTACTTC.

The CDR3 spells CASSDPLQAAGYNEQFF. For the CDR3, the DNA is TGTGCCAGCAGTGATCCCCTTCAAGCGGCAGGTTACAATGAGCAGTTCTTC. The rearrangement uses TRBV25-1 and TRBJ2-1; D is perhaps TRBD2 (5 bases). This CDR3 is built from 17 residues. Germline CDR1 and CDR2: MGHDK and SYGVNS. V lost 3 bases to trimming and J lost 4 bases, with 19 bases between them.

About this clonotype itself: One end of the junction varies from germline; a read error may be responsible. The chain links TRBV5-1 to TRBJ2-1; D is perhaps TRBD1 (6 bases). The CDR3 sequence is 15 residues long. Germline CDR1 is SGHRS and CDR2 is YFSETQ. The CDR3 region has the DNA TGCGCCAGCAGCTTTACAGGGAGCTCCTACAATGAACAGTTCTTC. Its translation: CASSFTGSSYNEQFF.

This clonotype has only a few counts. CDR3 amino acids: CASGLGPIQETQYF. In DNA form, the CDR3 reads TGTGCTAGTGGTTTGGGGCCCATACAAGAGACCCAGTACTTC. The chain links TRBV12-5 to TRBJ2-5, with D hard to call. Germline V gene data show CDR1 as LGHNT and CDR2 as FRNRAP. V lost 1 base to trimming and J lost 2 bases, with 8 bases between them. The CDR3 covers 14 residues. The variable domain in full, with the rest retrieved from reference TRBV12-5 and TRBJ2-5, is DARVTQTPRHKVTEMGQEVTMRCQPILGHNTVFWYRQTMMQGLELLAYFRNRAPLDDSGMPKDRFSAEMPDATLATLKIQPSEPRDSAVYFCASGLGPIQETQYFGPGTRLLVL.

Written as DNA, the CDR3 is TGTGCCAGCAGCTTAGGCCGGGGCCGAGGCCAAGAGACCCAGTACTTC. It yields the protein CASSLGRGRGQETQYF. The J gene is TRBJ2-5, the V gene TRBV7-2; D possibly uses TRBD1 or TRBD2 (5 bases each). CDR1 and CDR2 (germline): SGHTA, FQGNSA. V lost 1 base, J lost 1 base, and 13 bases lay in between. The CDR3 has 16 residues. Full variable domain (remainder filled in from reference TRBV7-2 and TRBJ2-5): GAGVSQSPSNKVTEKGKDVELRCDPISGHTALYWYRQSLGQGLEFLIYFQGNSAPDKSGLPSDRFSAERTGGSVSTLTIQRTQQEDSAVYLCASSLGRGRGQETQYFGPGTRLLVL.

This rearrangement joins TRBV2 to TRBJ2-1, with D perhaps matching TRBD2 (5 bases). There are 14 residues in the CDR3. In germline, CDR1 is SNHLY, CDR2 FYNNEI. The V and J ends lost 8 bases and 1 base respectively, with 12 bases between them. Here the CDR3 DNA reads TGTGCCAGCGTGGGAGAGAGGTCCTACAATGAGCAGTTCTTC. Translating it yields CASVGERSYNEQFF.

The chain carries TRBV4-1 and TRBJ2-2; D is uncertain. The germline gives CDR1 MGHRA, CDR2 YSYEKL. CDR3 length: 14 residues. Trimming pared 0 bases from V and 4 bases from J, leaving 6 bases between. The CDR3 is CASSQDPTTGELFF. The CDR3 coding sequence is TGCGCCAGCAGCCAAGATCCTACCACCGGGGAGCTGTTTTTT.

This clonotype has more than one count but fewer than ten. The V gene is TRBV15, the J gene TRBJ1-1; unclear D gene. In germline, CDR1 is LNHNV, CDR2 YYDKDF (reference sequence). The V end lost 10 bases, the J end lost 0 bases, and 12 bases lay between the germline ends. The length of the CDR3 is 13 residues. The CDR3 loop is CAIREPMNTEAFF. The DNA for the CDR3 is TGTGCCATCCGGGAGCCCATGAACACTGAAGCTTTCTTT.

The gene calls are TRBV29-1 and TRBJ1-2; D remains unclear. From germline, CDR1 is SQVTM and CDR2 ANQGSEA. V dropped 5 bases and J dropped 5 bases, with 9 bases sitting between them. CDR3 length: 11 residues. CDR3 amino acids: CSVMGEYGYTF. In DNA, the CDR3 is TGCAGCGTTATGGGAGAATATGGCTACACCTTC. Using reference TRBV29-1 and TRBJ1-2 for the parts outside the CDR3, the full variable domain is SAVISQKPSRDICQRGTSLTIQCQVDSQVTMMFWYRQQPGQSLTLIATANQGSEATYESGFVIDKFPISRPNLTFSTLTVSNMSPEDSSIYLCSVMGEYGYTFGSGTRLTVV.

This clonotype came up many times. The genes are TRBV6-1 and TRBJ2-5, with D tentatively TRBD2 (6 bases). CDR1 is MNHNS, CDR2 SASEGT, per germline. The CDR3 totals 12 residues. The V end was cut by 8 bases, the J end by 5 bases, with 12 bases between. The CDR3 is CASQDYTETQYF. The CDR3, as DNA: TGTGCCAGCCAGGACTATACGGAGACCCAGTACTTC.

V and J are TRBV29-1 and TRBJ2-1; the D is unclear. CDR3 length: 11 residues. V shed 0 bases and J shed 9 bases, with 6 bases lying between them. Germline CDR1 SQVTM, CDR2 ANQGSEA. CDR3 residues: CSVEEAGEQFF. The CDR3 nucleotides read TGCAGCGTTGAAGAGGCCGGTGAGCAGTTCTTC.

The J gene is TRBJ1-5, the V gene TRBV5-5, with D possibly matching TRBD1 (5 bases). Deletions cut 0 bases from V and 4 bases from J, with 14 bases between. The germline CDR1 and CDR2 sequences are SGHKS and YYEKEE (reference sequence). The CDR3 is made up of 16 amino acids. In DNA, the CDR3 is TGTGCCAGCAGCTTGGTTGGGACGGTAGTTAATCAGCCCCAGCATTTT. Translated, it gives CASSLVGTVVNQPQHF.

Only a few counts were recorded for this clonotype. This chain joins TRBV28 and TRBJ1-6; D not resolved. The germline V and J ends were trimmed by 6 bases and 9 bases, with 9 bases remaining between them. The germline V gene encodes CDR1 MDHEN and CDR2 SYDVKM. This CDR3 region has 12 residues. CDR3 in DNA: TGTGCCAGCAGCCAAAACGGTTCACCCCTCCACTTT. It is translated as CASSQNGSPLHF.

The chain joins TRBV6-5 to TRBJ2-5, with a tentative D call TRBD1 (5 bases). CDR3 length: 15 residues. Germline lookup yields CDR1 MNHEY and CDR2 SVGAGI. V lost 6 bases, J lost 6 bases, and 20 bases lay in between. CDR3 nucleotide sequence: TGTGCCAGCAGCGACACCCTTGCAGGGTTCAAGACCCAGTACTTC. This gives the protein CASSDTLAGFKTQYF.

This clonotype was found many times. The gene calls are TRBV20-1 and TRBJ2-7; 7 nucleotides match TRBD2. The CDR3 runs 13 residues. Germline CDR1 reads DFQATT; CDR2 reads SNEGSKA (reference sequence). After removal of 5 bases from V and 2 bases from J, the junction contained 6 bases not matched to a gene. In DNA, the CDR3 is TGCAGTGCTCGTAGCGGGTTCCCCTACGAGCAGTACTTC. Translated, it gives CSARSGFPYEQYF.

This clonotype showed up just a few times. V gene TRBV25-1 combines with J gene TRBJ2-1; D call uncertain. V was trimmed by 3 bases and J by 4 bases, leaving 19 bases between them. CDR1 and CDR2 from the germline V gene are MGHDK and SYGVNS. CDR3 size: 17 residues. The CDR3 region has the DNA TGTGCCAGCAGTGATGTCGGAGCCCAGCCTAATTACAATGAGCAGTTCTTC. Translated: CASSDVGAQPNYNEQFF. The full variable domain, its missing parts supplied by reference TRBV25-1 and TRBJ2-1, is EADIYQTPRYLVIGTGKKITLECSQTMGHDKMYWYQQDPGMELHLIHYSYGVNSTEKGDLSSESTVSRIRTEHFPLTLESARPSHTSQYLCASSDVGAQPNYNEQFFGPGTRLTVL.

The CDR3 DNA follows: TGTGCCACCAGAAACAGGGGAAACACTGAAGCTTTCTTT. Translation gives CATRNRGNTEAFF. The gene calls are TRBV24-1 and TRBJ1-1, with 7 nucleotides matching TRBD1. The V gene end was trimmed by 7 bases and the J gene end by 2 bases; junction bases not matched to a gene: 3. The CDR3 is made up of 13 amino acids. Germline V gene sequence: CDR1 KGHDR, CDR2 SFDVKD.

To note about this clonotype: Possible read error: a much larger clone is one base away. The chain uses TRBV29-1 and TRBJ2-5, with a possible D match to TRBD1 (5 bases). CDR1 and CDR2 (germline): SQVTM, ANQGSEA. V lost 6 bases and J 4 bases, leaving 12 bases between the germline ends. The length of the CDR3 is 12 residues. The CDR3 DNA reads TGCAGCGTGGAACAGGCCAGAGAGACCCAGTACTTC. Its translation is CSVEQARETQYF.